The rows below give T cell receptor beta chains drawn from one sample of a study of long-term antiretroviral therapy in people with HIV. Measured with immunoSEQ multiplex PCR; TCRdb has only the in-frame clones, and not every one. The sample lists some 8,900 clones, 70% to 75% seen once, with about 19% in the top ten. Sequenced here: unsorted PBMCs, sampled 1.8 years before starting antiretroviral therapy. These TCRs come from a man aged 35 to 55 with HIV. The CDR3 runs from the conserved cysteine through the conserved F or W. Fields, in order: CDR3 protein, CDR3 DNA, CDR3 length, D gene, J gene, V gene, clone size. A D gene is named only where the DNA matches it firmly. The listing skips clone size in some rows; elsewhere it reads once, few, many or a size class.

CDR3: CASSRTRDSNQPQHF
DNA: TGTGCCAGCAGCCGAACTCGGGACAGCAATCAGCCCCAGCATTTT
length: 15
D: NA
J: TRBJ1-5
V: TRBV5-6
size: NA

CDR3: CASSPLTGPTTDTQYF
DNA: TGTGCCAGTAGTCCCCTGACGGGGCCCACCACAGATACGCAGTATTTT
length: 16
D: NA
J: TRBJ2-3
V: TRBV19
size: once

CDR3: CASSLGTASGGIDNEQFF
DNA: TGTGCCAGCAGCTTGGGGACGGCGAGCGGGGGTATAGACAATGAGCAGTTCTTC
length: 18
D: TRBD2
J: TRBJ2-1
V: TRBV5-6
size: medium-sized

CDR3: CASSEGQGRNTEAFF
DNA: TGCGCCAGCAGTGAGGGACAGGGACGAAACACTGAAGCTTTCTTT
length: 15
D: TRBD1
J: TRBJ1-1
V: TRBV10-1
size: NA

CDR3: CASSLVGGSIEQYF
DNA: TGCGCCAGCAGCTTGGTAGGGGGTTCTATCGAGCAGTACTTC
length: 14
D: NA
J: TRBJ2-7
V: TRBV5-1
size: few

CDR3: CASSLAYGRETQYF
DNA: TGCGCCAGCAGCTTGGCCTACGGGAGGGAGACCCAGTACTTC
length: 14
D: TRBD2
J: TRBJ2-5
V: TRBV5-1
size: NA

CDR3: CASISLSGTLNSPLHF
DNA: TGTGCCAGCATCTCCCTTTCCGGGACACTTAATTCACCCCTCCACTTT
length: 16
D: NA
J: TRBJ1-6
V: TRBV5-6
size: once

CDR3: CASSQNHAGANTEAFF
DNA: TGTGCCAGCAGCCAAAACCATGCAGGGGCGAACACTGAAGCTTTCTTT
length: 16
D: NA
J: TRBJ1-1
V: TRBV16
size: NA

CDR3: CASSLAGGQFF
DNA: TGTGCCAGCAGCTTAGCGGGAGGGCAGTTCTTC
length: 11
D: TRBD2
J: TRBJ2-1
V: TRBV13
size: once

CDR3: CASSVAGTPDQPQHF
DNA: TGTGCCAGCAGCGTAGCTGGGACCCCTGATCAGCCCCAGCATTTT
length: 15
D: NA
J: TRBJ1-5
V: TRBV9
size: NA

CDR3: CASSLQTNTEAFF
DNA: TGCGCCAGCAGCTTACAAACGAACACTGAAGCTTTCTTT
length: 13
D: NA
J: TRBJ1-1
V: TRBV5-1
size: few

CDR3: CASNMGLGFYGYTF
DNA: TGTGCCAGTAATATGGGGTTGGGGTTTTATGGCTACACCTTC
length: 14
D: NA
J: TRBJ1-2
V: TRBV19
size: NA

CDR3: CASSQFFLYEQYF
DNA: TGCGCCAGCAGTCAATTTTTCCTCTACGAGCAGTACTTC
length: 13
D: NA
J: TRBJ2-7
V: TRBV23-1
size: NA

CDR3: CASSSRRDLNEKLFF
DNA: TGTGCCAGCAGCTCGCGGAGGGACCTTAATGAAAAACTGTTTTTT
length: 15
D: NA
J: TRBJ1-4
V: TRBV5-6
size: NA

CDR3: CAWNMAGGRTGELFF
DNA: TGTGCCTGGAACATGGCAGGGGGCAGGACCGGGGAGCTGTTTTTT
length: 15
D: TRBD1
J: TRBJ2-2
V: TRBV30
size: NA

CDR3: CAWSGDRANEQYF
DNA: TGTGCCTGGAGTGGGGACAGGGCAAACGAGCAGTACTTC
length: 13
D: TRBD1
J: TRBJ2-7
V: TRBV30
size: NA